This TCR beta chain was retrieved from a study of PD-L1 blockade in urothelial cancer. Trimming took 8 bases from V and 4 from J; bases not matched to a gene: 19. Germline V gene sequence: CDR1 SGHTA, CDR2 FQGNSA. This CDR3 contains 18 residues. Described time point: peripheral blood 6 weeks after treatment start. Assay used: immunoSEQ multiplex PCR; TCRdb lists only in-frame clones, some missing. The sample shows about 130,000 clones, about 82% of them seen only once. The sequences come from PBMCs, collected around atezolizumab (anti-PD-L1) treatment. This clonotype originated in a man aged 50 to 60 with urothelial cancer. The chain employs TRBV7-2 and TRBJ2-7, with 11 bases lining up with TRBD2. The DNA for the CDR3 is TGTGCCAGCGCCTCTTCCCGTGTGATAGCGGGAGGGATGTACGAGCAGTACTTC. As protein: CASASSRVIAGGMYEQYF.